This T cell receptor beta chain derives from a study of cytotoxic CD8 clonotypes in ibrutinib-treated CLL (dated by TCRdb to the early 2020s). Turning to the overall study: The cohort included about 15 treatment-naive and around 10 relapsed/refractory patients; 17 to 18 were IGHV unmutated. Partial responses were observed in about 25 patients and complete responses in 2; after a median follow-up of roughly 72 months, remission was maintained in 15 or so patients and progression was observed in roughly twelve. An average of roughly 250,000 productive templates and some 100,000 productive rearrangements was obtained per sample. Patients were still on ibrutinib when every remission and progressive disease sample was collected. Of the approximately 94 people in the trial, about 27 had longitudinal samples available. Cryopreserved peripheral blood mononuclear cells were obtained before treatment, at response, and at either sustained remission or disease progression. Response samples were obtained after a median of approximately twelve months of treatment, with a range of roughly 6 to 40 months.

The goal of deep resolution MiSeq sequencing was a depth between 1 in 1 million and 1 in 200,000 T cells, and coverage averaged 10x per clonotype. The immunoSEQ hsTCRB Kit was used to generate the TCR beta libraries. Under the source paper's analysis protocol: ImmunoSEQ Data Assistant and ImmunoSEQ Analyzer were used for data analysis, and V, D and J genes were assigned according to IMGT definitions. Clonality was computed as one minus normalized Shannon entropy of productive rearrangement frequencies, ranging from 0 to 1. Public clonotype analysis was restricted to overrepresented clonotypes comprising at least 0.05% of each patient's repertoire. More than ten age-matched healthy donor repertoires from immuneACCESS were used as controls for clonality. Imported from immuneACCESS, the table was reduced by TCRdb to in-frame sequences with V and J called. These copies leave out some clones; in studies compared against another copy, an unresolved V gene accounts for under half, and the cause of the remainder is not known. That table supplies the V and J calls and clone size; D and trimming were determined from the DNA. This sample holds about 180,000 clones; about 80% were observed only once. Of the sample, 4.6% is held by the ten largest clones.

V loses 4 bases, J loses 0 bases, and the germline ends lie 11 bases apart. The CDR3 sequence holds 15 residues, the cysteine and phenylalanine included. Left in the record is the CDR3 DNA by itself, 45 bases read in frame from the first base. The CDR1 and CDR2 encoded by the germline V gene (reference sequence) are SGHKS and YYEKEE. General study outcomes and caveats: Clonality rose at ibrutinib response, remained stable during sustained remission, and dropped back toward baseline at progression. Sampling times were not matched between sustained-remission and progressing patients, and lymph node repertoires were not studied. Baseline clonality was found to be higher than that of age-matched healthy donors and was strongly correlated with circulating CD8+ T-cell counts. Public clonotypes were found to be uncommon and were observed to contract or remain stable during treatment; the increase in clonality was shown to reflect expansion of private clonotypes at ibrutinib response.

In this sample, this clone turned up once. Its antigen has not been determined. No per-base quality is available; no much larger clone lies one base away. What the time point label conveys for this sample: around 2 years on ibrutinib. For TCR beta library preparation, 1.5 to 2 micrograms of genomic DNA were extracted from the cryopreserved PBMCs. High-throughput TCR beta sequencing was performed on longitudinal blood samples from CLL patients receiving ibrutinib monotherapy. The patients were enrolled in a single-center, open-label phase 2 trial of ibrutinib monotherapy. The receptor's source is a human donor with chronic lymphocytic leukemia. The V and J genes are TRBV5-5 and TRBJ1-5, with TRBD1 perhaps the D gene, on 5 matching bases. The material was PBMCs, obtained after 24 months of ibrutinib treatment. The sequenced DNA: TGTGCCAGCAGCCCCCGACAGTATAGCAATCAGCCCCAGCATTTT. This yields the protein CASSPRQYSNQPQHF.